Following are 19 T cell receptor beta chains from one sample sequenced in a study of cytomegalovirus exposure and HLA in healthy donors. Amplification used 60 Vbeta primers and 13 Jbeta primers. Only in-frame clones appear in the TCRdb table, and some are missing; sequencing was by immunoSEQ multiplex PCR. Of around 110,000 clones in the sample, around three quarters are singletons; the top ten hold about 6.1%. Sequencing used PBMCs. The receptors derive from a woman between 45 and 60 years old in good health and CMV-seropositive.

The V call is TRBV7-2, the J call TRBJ2-7; possibly TRBD2 for D (7 bases). V lost 5 bases to trimming and J lost 3 bases, with 17 bases between them. Germline-derived CDR1 and CDR2 are SGHTA and FQGNSA. The CDR3 spans 15 residues. The CDR3 here is CASSQRRGRNYEQYF. The CDR3 DNA is TGTGCCAGCAGCCAGAGGCGGGGGCGAAACTACGAGCAGTACTTC.

The chain employs TRBV9 and TRBJ2-1, with 9 bases fitting TRBD2. There are 17 residues in the CDR3. The germline CDR1 and CDR2 sequences are SGDLS and YYNGEE. Germline trimming cut 3 bases from V and 4 bases from J; bases unmatched to any gene: 11. In DNA form, the CDR3 reads TGTGCCAGCAGCGGACTCCTTAGCGGGGGTCTATACAATGAGCAGTTCTTC. It translates to CASSGLLSGGLYNEQFF.

The chain is built from TRBV19 and TRBJ1-1; a weak D match, TRBD1 (5 bases). Germline assignment: CDR1 LNHDA and CDR2 SQIVND (reference sequence). The V end lost 9 bases, the J end lost 2 bases, and 22 bases lay between the germline ends. CDR3 length equals 16 residues. Here the CDR3 DNA reads TGTGCCAGCAACGATGGGGGGACCTGGGTCAACACTGAAGCTTTCTTT. It codes for CASNDGGTWVNTEAFF.

Notes on this clone: Other DNA sequences of this sample code for an identical CDR3. The V gene is TRBV29-1, the J gene TRBJ1-1; 8 bases match TRBD1. The V and J ends lost 6 bases and 6 bases, in that order; junction bases with no gene match: 12. Germline CDR1 and CDR2: SQVTM and ANQGSEA. The CDR3 totals 14 residues. For the CDR3, the DNA is TGCAGCGTCTGGACAGGGACCATGAAGGCTGAAGCTTTCTTT. Its translation: CSVWTGTMKAEAFF.

This clone has just a few counts. The chain has TRBV19 and TRBJ2-1; 11 bases align to TRBD2. V dropped 6 bases and J dropped 9; count of bases not matched to a gene: 4. This CDR3 has 13 residues. Germline V gives CDR1 LNHDA, CDR2 SQIVND (reference sequence). CDR3 sequence: CASRLAGEFEQFF. The CDR3 bases are TGTGCCAGTAGACTAGCGGGGGAGTTTGAGCAGTTCTTC. The complete variable domain, with remaining parts taken from reference TRBV19 and TRBJ2-1, reads DGGITQSPKYLFRKEGQNVTLSCEQNLNHDAMYWYRQDPGQGLRLIYYSQIVNDFQKGDIAEGYSVSREKKESFPLTVTSAQKNPTAFYLCASRLAGEFEQFFGPGTRLTVL.

V and J are TRBV19 and TRBJ1-4, with D perhaps matching TRBD1 (5 bases). Between the trimmed V and J ends, which lost 6 bases and 0 bases, there was a span of 14 bases. Germline CDR1 and CDR2: LNHDA and SQIVND (reference sequence). CDR3 length: 16 residues. The CDR3 nucleotides are TGTGCCAGTAGCGGGAGGACGGACACAACTAATGAAAAACTGTTTTTT. Translated: CASSGRTDTTNEKLFF.

With regard to this clone: The junction differs from germline at one of its ends, possibly a read error. The chain links TRBV4-2 to TRBJ2-3; TRBD2 matches 7 bases. Germline CDR1 LGHNA, CDR2 YNFKEQ. CDR3 length: 15 residues. The CDR3 DNA is TGTGCCAGCAAGCGCGACGGGGGGAGCACAGATGCGCAGTATTTT. The encoded protein is CASKRDGGSTDAQYF.

This rearrangement joins TRBV2 to TRBJ1-1; no reliable D call. This CDR3 region has 11 residues. The germline CDR1 and CDR2 sequences are SNHLY and FYNNEI. V was shortened by 5 bases and J by 1 base, with 2 bases between the two germline ends. In DNA, the CDR3 is TGTGCCAGCAGTCGGAACACTGAAGCTTTCTTT. This encodes CASSRNTEAFF.

The gene calls are TRBV9 and TRBJ1-2, with TRBD1 matching over 7 bases. Per the germline V gene, CDR1 is SGDLS and CDR2 is YYNGEE. CDR3 length: 14 residues. V gave up 0 bases and J gave up 8 bases; unmatched junction bases: 7. CDR3 nucleotides: TGTGCCAGCAGCGTAGGACAGGGTCCTGAGGGCTACACCTTC. Protein sequence: CASSVGQGPEGYTF.

The rearrangement uses TRBV7-8 and TRBJ2-3, with D possibly TRBD2 on 5 matching bases. The V gene lost 5 bases and the J gene lost 4 bases, with 19 bases spanning the gap. The CDR3 spans 16 residues. The V gene's germline CDR1 is SGHVS and CDR2 FQNEAQ. DNA of the CDR3: TGTGCCAGCAGCCCATTTGGACCCGGAGCGGCAGATACGCAGTATTTT. The encoded protein is CASSPFGPGAADTQYF.

V usage is TRBV19 and J usage is TRBJ2-7; maybe TRBD1 (5 bases). The CDR3 spans 13 residues. V was cut by 3 bases and J by 5 bases, with 11 bases left in between. The germline V gene has CDR1 LNHDA and CDR2 SQIVND (reference sequence). CDR3 sequence (DNA): TGTGCCAGTAGTATTGGCAGGGATCACGAGCAGTACTTC. Translating gives CASSIGRDHEQYF.

This chain connects TRBV28 to TRBJ1-1; TRBD1 aligns across 8 bases. V gave up 8 bases and J gave up 5 bases; unmatched junction bases: 10. The CDR3 is 14 residues long. CDR1 is MDHEN and CDR2 is SYDVKM in the germline V gene. CDR3 protein: CASGVTGATTEAFF. CDR3 coding DNA: TGTGCCAGCGGAGTGACAGGGGCGACAACTGAAGCTTTCTTT.

V gene TRBV5-1 combines with J gene TRBJ1-4; TRBD1 matches 10 bases. Losses at the gene ends were 4 bases for V and 8 bases for J; bases not matched to a gene: 5. The CDR3 runs to 14 residues. Looked up from germline, CDR1 is SGHRS and CDR2 is YFSETQ. CDR3 nucleotide sequence: TGCGCCAGCAGCCGCGGGACAGGGGACGAAAAACTGTTTTTT. This encodes CASSRGTGDEKLFF.

This clone was counted a few times. The chain is built from TRBV5-6 and TRBJ2-3, with D maybe TRBD2 (6 bases). The CDR3 runs 17 residues. Germline CDR1 is SGHDT and CDR2 is YYEEEE. V dropped 7 bases and J dropped 0 bases, with 21 bases sitting between them. The CDR3 spells CASGLGGEYSSTDTQYF. The CDR3 DNA reads as TGTGCCAGCGGGCTTGGAGGGGAATATTCTAGCACAGATACGCAGTATTTT.

This clone appeared many times. J is TRBJ2-1 and V is TRBV25-1, with D possibly being TRBD2 (5 bases). The CDR3 contains 14 residues. The germline V gene has CDR1 MGHDK and CDR2 SYGVNS. The V gene lost 3 bases and the J gene lost 4 bases, with 10 bases spanning the gap. CDR3 amino acids: CASSDYSGYNEQFF. The CDR3 nucleotides read TGTGCCAGCAGTGACTACAGCGGTTACAATGAGCAGTTCTTC.

The chain combines TRBV2 with TRBJ2-1; maybe TRBD2 (6 bases). Germline assignment: CDR1 SNHLY and CDR2 FYNNEI. CDR3 length: 14 residues. Trimming shortened V by 5 bases and J by 0 bases, and 8 bases separated the two germline ends. The CDR3 loop reads CASSRLGSYNEQFF. The CDR3 region has the DNA TGTGCCAGCAGTAGACTAGGCTCCTACAATGAGCAGTTCTTC.

With respect to this clone: The sample contains more than one DNA sequence encoding this CDR3. The chain couples TRBV5-1 to TRBJ1-1; perhaps TRBD1 as D (6 bases). V was clipped by 0 bases and J by 0 bases, with 9 bases between them. This CDR3 is 15 amino acids long. In germline, CDR1 is SGHRS, CDR2 YFSETQ. The CDR3 nucleotides read TGCGCCAGCAGCTTGGGGGGGCAGGTGAACACTGAAGCTTTCTTT. Its protein is CASSLGGQVNTEAFF.

This chain connects TRBV7-9 to TRBJ2-1; the D is unclear. Germline CDR1 is SEHNR and CDR2 is FQNEAQ (reference sequence). Deletions cut 10 bases from V and 9 bases from J, with 4 bases between. The CDR3 is 8 residues long. As DNA, the CDR3 is TGTGCCATAATTGAGCAGTTCTTC. Encoded protein: CAIIEQFF.

The chain couples TRBV27 to TRBJ2-7, with TRBD1 identical over 7 bases. The CDR3 totals 13 residues. CDR1 is MNHEY, CDR2 SMNVEV, per germline (reference sequence). The V and J ends lost 3 bases and 2 bases, in that order; junction bases with no gene match: 1. The CDR3 loop is CASSFQGAYEQYF. In DNA, the CDR3 is TGTGCCAGCAGTTTCCAGGGGGCCTACGAGCAGTACTTC.